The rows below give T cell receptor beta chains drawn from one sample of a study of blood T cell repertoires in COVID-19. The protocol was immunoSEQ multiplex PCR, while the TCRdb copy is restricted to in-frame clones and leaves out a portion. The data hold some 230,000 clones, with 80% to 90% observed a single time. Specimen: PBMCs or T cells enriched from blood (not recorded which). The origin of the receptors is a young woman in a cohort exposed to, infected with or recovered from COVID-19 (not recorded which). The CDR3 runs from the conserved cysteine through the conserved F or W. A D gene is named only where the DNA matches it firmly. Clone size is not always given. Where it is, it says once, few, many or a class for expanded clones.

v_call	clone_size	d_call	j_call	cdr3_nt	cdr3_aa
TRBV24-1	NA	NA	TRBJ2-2	TGTGCCACCAGCGCGTACGGCACCGGGGAGCTGTTTTTT	CATSAYGTGELFF
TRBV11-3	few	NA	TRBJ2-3	TGTGCCAGCACTAGCACAGATACGCAGTATTTT	CASTSTDTQYF
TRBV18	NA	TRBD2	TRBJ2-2	TGTGCCAGCTCCCCTCGGGAGGTTGACACCGGGGAGCTGTTTTTT	CASSPREVDTGELFF
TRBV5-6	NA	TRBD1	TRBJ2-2	TGTGCCAGCAGCTTAGTTGACAGGGAGACCGGGGAGCTGTTTTTT	CASSLVDRETGELFF
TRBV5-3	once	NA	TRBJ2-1	TGTGCCAGAAGCTTGGCGGAGGGGCCCTACAATGAGCAGTTCTTC	CARSLAEGPYNEQFF
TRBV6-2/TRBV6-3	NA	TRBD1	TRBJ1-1	TGTGCCAGCAGTGGACAGGGGTTCGGTGAAGCTTTCTTT	CASSGQGFGEAFF
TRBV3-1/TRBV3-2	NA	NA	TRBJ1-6	TGTGCCAGCAGCTCTCAGGGTTCACCCCTCCACTTT	CASSSQGSPLHF
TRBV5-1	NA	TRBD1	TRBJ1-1	TGCGCCAGCAGCCCCGGACAGGGGAGGACTGAAGCTTTCTTT	CASSPGQGRTEAFF
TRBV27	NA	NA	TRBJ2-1	TGTGCCAGCAGTTATAGGACAGAAGGCGATGAGCAGTTCTTC	CASSYRTEGDEQFF
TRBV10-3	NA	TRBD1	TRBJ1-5	TGTGCCATCAGTAACCGGGACAGGGACAATCAGCCCCAGCATTTT	CAISNRDRDNQPQHF
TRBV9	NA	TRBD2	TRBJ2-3	TGTGCCAGCAGCGCTAGCGGGAGGGCCGGAGATACGCAGTATTTT	CASSASGRAGDTQYF
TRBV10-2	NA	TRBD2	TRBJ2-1	TGCGCCAGCAGATTAGCGGGAGTAGGCGAGCAGTTCTTC	CASRLAGVGEQFF
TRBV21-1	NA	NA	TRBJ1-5	TGTGCCAGCACGGACAGTTTAAGGCAGCATTTT	CASTDSLRQHF
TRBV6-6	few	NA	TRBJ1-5	TGTGCCAGCAAACTGACAGTCAATCAGCCCCAGCATTTT	CASKLTVNQPQHF
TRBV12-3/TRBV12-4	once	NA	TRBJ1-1	TGTGCCAGCAGGAGGGCGTTGGGCACTGAAGCTTTCTTT	CASRRALGTEAFF
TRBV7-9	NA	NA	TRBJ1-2	TGTGCCAGCAGCCCAGGATCCACTAACTATGGCTACACCTTC	CASSPGSTNYGYTF
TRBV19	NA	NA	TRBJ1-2	TGTGCCAGTAGTACCCCCCGTGGAGGACATGGCTACACCTTC	CASSTPRGGHGYTF
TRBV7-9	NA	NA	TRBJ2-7	TGTGCCAGCACCGCTACGCCCCGTGGGGGGGCCGTCGAGCAGTACTTC	CASTATPRGGAVEQYF
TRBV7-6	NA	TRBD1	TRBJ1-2	TGTGCCAGCAGCTTAGTGCAGGGGGCAGACTATGGCTACACCTTC	CASSLVQGADYGYTF
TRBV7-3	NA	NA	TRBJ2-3	TGTGCCAGCAGTCCAGGGGAAAGCACAGATACGCAGTATTTT	CASSPGESTDTQYF
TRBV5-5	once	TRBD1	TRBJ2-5	TGTGCCAGCAGCTCTTGGGGACAGAGCCAAGAGACCCAGTACTTC	CASSSWGQSQETQYF
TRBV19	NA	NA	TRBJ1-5	TGTGCCAGTAGTAGACAGGACAATCAGCCCCAGCATTTT	CASSRQDNQPQHF
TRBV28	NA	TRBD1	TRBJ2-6	TGTGCCAGCAGTTCGACAGGGGGATACTCTGGGGCCAACGTCCTGACTTTC	CASSSTGGYSGANVLTF
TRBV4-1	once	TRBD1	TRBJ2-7	TGCGCCAGCAGCCAAGAAGGGGGCAGGGAGCAGTACTTC	CASSQEGGREQYF
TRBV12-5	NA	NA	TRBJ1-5	TGTGCTAGTGGAACTGCGGGGGGCAATCAGCCCCAGCATTTT	CASGTAGGNQPQHF
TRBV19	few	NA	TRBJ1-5	TGTGCCAGTACTTGGGACTTTTCTAGTCAGCCCCAGCATTTT	CASTWDFSSQPQHF
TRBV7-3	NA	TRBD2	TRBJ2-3	TGTGCCACCAGGCCTCCGGCGGCGGGAGCGAATACGCAGTATTTT	CATRPPAAGANTQYF
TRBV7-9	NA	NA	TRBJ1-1	TGTGCCAGCAGCTTTGGGGGCGCAAGGGCCACTGAAGCTTTCTTT	CASSFGGARATEAFF
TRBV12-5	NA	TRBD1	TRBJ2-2	TGTGCTAGTGGTCCCAGGACAGGGTTGGACACCGGGGAGCTGTTTTTT	CASGPRTGLDTGELFF
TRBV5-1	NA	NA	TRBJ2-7	TGCGCCAGCAGCTTAGGGGGATACGAGCAGTACTTC	CASSLGGYEQYF
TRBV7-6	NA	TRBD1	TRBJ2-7	TGTGCCAGCAGTCCGGGACAGGGGAGTTTCTACGAGCAGTACTTC	CASSPGQGSFYEQYF
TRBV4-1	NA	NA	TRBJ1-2	TGCGCCAGCAGCCAAGCTGACCGCTGGGGAGGGGGCTACACCTTC	CASSQADRWGGGYTF
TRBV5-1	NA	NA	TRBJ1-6	TGCGCCAGCAGCTTGGAGAACAGGGATAATTCACCCCTCCACTTT	CASSLENRDNSPLHF
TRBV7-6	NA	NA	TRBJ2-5	TGTGCCAGCAGCTTTCGCGGAGGGGCACAAGAGACCCAGTACTTC	CASSFRGGAQETQYF
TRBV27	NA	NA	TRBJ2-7	TGTGCCAGCAGTTCGGAGTTACGTCCTAGGGAGCAGTACTTC	CASSSELRPREQYF
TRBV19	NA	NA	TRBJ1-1	TGTGCCAGTAGCCAGGGGTTGTTTGACACTGAAGCTTTCTTT	CASSQGLFDTEAFF
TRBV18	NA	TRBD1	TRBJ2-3	TGTGCCAGCTCACTACCTCCGGGACAGGGGAGGACAGATACGCAGTATTTT	CASSLPPGQGRTDTQYF
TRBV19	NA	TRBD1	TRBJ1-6	TGTGCCAGTAGCGGACAGGTCAGCTCACCCCTCCACTTT	CASSGQVSSPLHF
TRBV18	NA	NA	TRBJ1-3	TGTGCCAGCTCACCACCGTCAGGGCAGGGAAACACCATATATTTT	CASSPPSGQGNTIYF
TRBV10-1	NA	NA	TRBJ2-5	TGCGCCAGCAGTGAGCAGGTCCAAGAGACCCAGTACTTC	CASSEQVQETQYF
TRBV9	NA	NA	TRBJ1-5	TGTGCCAGTGGTCTGGCCGGGGGCAATCAGCCCCAGCATTTT	CASGLAGGNQPQHF
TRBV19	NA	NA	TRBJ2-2	TGTGCCAGTAGTATAATCGCAGGGAACACCGGGGAGCTGTTTTTT	CASSIIAGNTGELFF
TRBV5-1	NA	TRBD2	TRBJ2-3	TGCGCCAGCAAGGCGGGAGTGGGCGCAGATACGCAGTATTTT	CASKAGVGADTQYF
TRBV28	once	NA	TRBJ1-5	TGTGCCAGCATAACCGGGGGGCAGCCCCAGCATTTT	CASITGGQPQHF
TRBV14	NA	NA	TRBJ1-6	TGTGCCAGCAGCCGTCTACACGGGATATTTAATTCACCCCTCCACTTT	CASSRLHGIFNSPLHF
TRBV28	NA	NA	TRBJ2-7	TGTGCCAGCAGTCCGTGGGAGAGGAGTATATCCTACGAGCAGTACTTC	CASSPWERSISYEQYF
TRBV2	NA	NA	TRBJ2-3	TGTGCCAGCAGGGGAGGACACCAAGGTTTCACAGATACGCAGTATTTT	CASRGGHQGFTDTQYF
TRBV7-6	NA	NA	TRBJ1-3	TGTGCCAGCAGCTTAGCGAAGGGGACTGGAAACACCATATATTTT	CASSLAKGTGNTIYF
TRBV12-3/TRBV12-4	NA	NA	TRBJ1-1	TGTGCCAGCAGATCACTGAGGACTGAAGCTTTCTTT	CASRSLRTEAFF
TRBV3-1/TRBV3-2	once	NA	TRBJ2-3	TGTGCCAGCAGCCAATTGACTAGTGGTGATACGCAGTATTTT	CASSQLTSGDTQYF
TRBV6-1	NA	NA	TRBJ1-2	TGTGCCAGCAGTGAATACAGGTCAACCTATGGCTACACCTTC	CASSEYRSTYGYTF
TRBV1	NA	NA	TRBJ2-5	TGCACCAGCAGCCAAGATCGACTAGCGGGGAGACAAGAGACCCAGTACTTC	CTSSQDRLAGRQETQYF
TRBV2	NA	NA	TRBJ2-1	TGTGCCAGCAGTGAAGCCAGGGGTACCGAGTTCTTC	CASSEARGTEFF
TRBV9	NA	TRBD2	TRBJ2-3	TGTGCCAGCAGCACCCCTGCGGGGGGCGTTGATACGCAGTATTTT	CASSTPAGGVDTQYF
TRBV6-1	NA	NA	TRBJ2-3	TGTGCCAGCAGTGTGCGACAGGCCGCTAGCACAGATACGCAGTATTTT	CASSVRQAASTDTQYF
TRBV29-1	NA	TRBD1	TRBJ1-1	TGCAGCGCTACAAGGTCGGAACAGGGGGTTGCAGCTTTCTTT	CSATRSEQGVAAFF
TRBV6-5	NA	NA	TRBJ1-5	TGTGCCAGCAGGGAGTATCAGCCCCAGCATTTT	CASREYQPQHF
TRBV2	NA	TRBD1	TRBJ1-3	TGTGCCAGCAGACAGGGGGTGGGAAACACCATATATTTT	CASRQGVGNTIYF
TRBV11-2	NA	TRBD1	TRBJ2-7	TGTGCCAGCAGCAACGACAGGGAAGTCTACGAGCAGTACTTC	CASSNDREVYEQYF